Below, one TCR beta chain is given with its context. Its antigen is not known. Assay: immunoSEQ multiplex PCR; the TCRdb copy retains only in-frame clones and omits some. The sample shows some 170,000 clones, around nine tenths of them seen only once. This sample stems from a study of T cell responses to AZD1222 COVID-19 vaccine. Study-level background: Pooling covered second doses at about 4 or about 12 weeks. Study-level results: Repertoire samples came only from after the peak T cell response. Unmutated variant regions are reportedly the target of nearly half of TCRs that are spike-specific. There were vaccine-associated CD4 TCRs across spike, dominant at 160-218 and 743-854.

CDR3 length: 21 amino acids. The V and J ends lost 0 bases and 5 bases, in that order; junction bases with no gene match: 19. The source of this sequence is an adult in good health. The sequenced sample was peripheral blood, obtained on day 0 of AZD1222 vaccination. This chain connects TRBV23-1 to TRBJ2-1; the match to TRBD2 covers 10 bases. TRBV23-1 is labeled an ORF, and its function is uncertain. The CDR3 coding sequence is TGCGCCAGCAGTCAATCGGGCACTAGCGGGACCAGACCGTATTTAGACAATGAGCAGTTCTTC. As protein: CASSQSGTSGTRPYLDNEQFF.